The 5 T cell receptor beta chains below were found in one sample sequenced in a study of shared clonotypes between healthy human individuals. Libraries were prepared by immunoSEQ multiplex PCR; TCRdb keeps only in-frame clonotypes and omits some of them. The table records 1.5 million to 2.5 million clones, around 96% of them present only once. It was CD45RO-negative cells, positively selected for CCR7, that made up naive CD8 cells, with terminally differentiated effector memory CD45RA+ cells excluded. The sample taken for sequencing was naive CD8+ T cells sorted from blood. These receptors all come from a man aged 18 to 29 in good health.

The chain carries TRBV5-6 and TRBJ1-5, with 10 bases lining up with TRBD1. Trimming at V came to 1 base and at J to 5 bases, leaving 6 bases not matched to a gene. The CDR3 covers 16 residues. CDR1 is SGHDT and CDR2 is YYEEEE in the germline V gene. The CDR3 loop is CASSLFGTGADQPQHF. Here the CDR3 DNA reads TGTGCCAGCAGCTTGTTCGGGACAGGGGCCGATCAGCCCCAGCATTTT.

This sequence joins TRBV7-9 and TRBJ2-7; weak D call: TRBD2 (6 bases). Trimming took 5 bases from V and 0 from J, leaving 14 bases between them. Germline CDR1 reads SEHNR; CDR2 reads FQNEAQ (reference sequence). This CDR3 spans 15 amino acids. The DNA of the CDR3 is TGTGCCAGCAGCCAATGGGACTCTAGCTCCTACGAGCAGTACTTC. It yields the protein CASSQWDSSSYEQYF.

This rearrangement joins TRBV27 to TRBJ1-1, with D perhaps TRBD1 (5 bases). The CDR3 length is 12 residues. Per the germline V gene, CDR1 is MNHEY and CDR2 is SMNVEV (reference sequence). V was pared by 7 bases and J by 6 bases, with 12 bases between. CDR3 sequence: CASTAGGAEAFF. The CDR3 coding sequence is TGTGCCAGCACCGCGGGGGGAGCTGAAGCTTTCTTT.

This clone has just one count. The rearrangement uses TRBV9 and TRBJ2-1, with D hard to call. The CDR3 spans 14 residues. The germline CDR1 and CDR2 sequences are SGDLS and YYNGEE. The ends were cut back, 4 bases at V and 4 bases at J, with 12 bases in the middle. CDR3 in amino acids: CASSPKGGYNEQFF. DNA for the CDR3: TGTGCCAGCAGCCCGAAGGGCGGTTACAATGAGCAGTTCTTC.

As for this clone: This CDR3 is also generated by other DNA sequences in the sample. The V and J genes are TRBV7-6 and TRBJ1-1, with a weak D call TRBD1 (5 bases). The CDR3 is made up of 14 amino acids. Germline-derived CDR1 and CDR2 are SGHVS and FNYEAQ. V lost 2 bases and J lost 1, with 8 bases in between. CDR3 residues: CASSLTGSNTEAFF. In nucleotides, the CDR3 is TGTGCCAGCAGCTTAACAGGATCGAACACTGAAGCTTTCTTT.